This T cell receptor beta chain was recovered during a study of vaccination and CD4 T cells after COVID-19. Regarding the study as a whole: Relatively few convalescent patients and no early post-infection timepoints were analyzed.

With the Oncomine TCR Beta short-read assay, DNA from cultured CD4+ T cells was sequenced. TCRdb ran MiXCR on the PCR reads and lists one entry per CDR3 protein. Among about 20,000 distinct CDR3 sequences listed, 53% were seen once. Of note for this clonotype: What it binds is unknown.

With 6 bases removed from V and 1 base from J, the gap between germline ends came to 16 bases. CDR3 length: 16 amino acids. The germline V gene encodes CDR1 MDHEN and CDR2 SYDVKM. Treatment denoted: approximately 10-day PBMC culture with coronavirus spike peptide pools or control peptides (ViraFEST assay). TCRs were sequenced by ViraFEST after antigen-specific T cells had been expanded with peptide pools. Material: CD4+ T cells from blood, cultured in vitro, obtained before SARS-CoV-2 vaccination. This clonotype was obtained from a human donor who had recovered from COVID-19. The V gene is TRBV28, the J gene TRBJ1-5; D is unclear. CDR3 nucleotide sequence: TGTGCCAGCAGCCCCCTTAGGGCAGCAAGCAATCAGCCCCAGCATTTT. Its translation is CASSPLRAASNQPQHF. The full variable domain, completed using reference TRBV28 and TRBJ1-5, is DVKVTQSSRYLVKRTGEKVFLECVQDMDHENMFWYRQDPGLGLRLIYFSYDVKMKEKGDIPEGYSVSREKKERFSLILESASTNQTSMYLCASSPLRAASNQPQHFGDGTRLSIL.